This TCR beta chain stems from a study of blood T cell repertoires in COVID-19. Measured with immunoSEQ multiplex PCR; TCRdb has only the in-frame clones, and not every one. Among about 480,000 clones, about nine tenths were seen once, and the ten largest hold about 12%. This clone came up a few times. The source of this sequence is a woman aged 45-65 years with COVID-19, enrolled during active disease. Sequenced material: peripheral blood.

CDR3 in DNA: TGTGCCAGCAGCTTACTTGTGGGACAGGTCGATGGCTACACCTTC. Amino acids: CASSLLVGQVDGYTF. This chain connects TRBV7-2 to TRBJ1-2; TRBD1 matches 8 bases. V shed 2 bases and J 6 bases; nucleotides not matched to a gene: 8. The CDR3 length is 15 residues. Germline CDR1 is SGHTA and CDR2 is FQGNSA.